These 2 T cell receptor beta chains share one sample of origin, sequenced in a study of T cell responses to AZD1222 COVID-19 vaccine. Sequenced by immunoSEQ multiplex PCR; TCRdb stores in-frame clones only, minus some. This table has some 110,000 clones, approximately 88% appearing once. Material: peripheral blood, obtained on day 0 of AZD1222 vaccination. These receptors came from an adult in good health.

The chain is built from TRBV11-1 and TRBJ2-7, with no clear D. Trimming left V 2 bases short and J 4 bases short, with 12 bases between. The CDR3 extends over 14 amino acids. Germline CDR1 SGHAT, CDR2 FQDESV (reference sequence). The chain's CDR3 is CASSLNRSPYEQYF. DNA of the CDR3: TGTGCCAGCAGCTTAAACAGATCCCCATACGAGCAGTACTTC.

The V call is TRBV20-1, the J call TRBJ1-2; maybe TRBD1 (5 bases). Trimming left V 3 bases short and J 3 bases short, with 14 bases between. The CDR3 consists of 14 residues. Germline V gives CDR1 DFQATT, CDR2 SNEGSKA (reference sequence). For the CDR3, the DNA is TGCAGTGCTAGTAGTTTTGGGGGGGACTATGGCTACACCTTC. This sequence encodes CSASSFGGDYGYTF.